What follows is one T cell receptor (beta chain) and its context. The clone's antigen remains unknown. The input lacks base qualities; no much larger clone sits a single base away. Reading the label with the study, this specimen's treatment or condition is: preoperative locoregional IRX-2 cytokine immunotherapy. The samples were obtained from a phase Ib study that tested preoperative, locoregional IRX-2 cytokine immunotherapy meant to prime immune responses. The donors were early-stage breast cancer patients who were given IRX-2 prior to surgery. Libraries were built with the immunoSEQ multiplex PCR assay. TCRdb took over this immuneACCESS table, retaining in-frame rearrangements with V and J assigned. Such tables are incomplete; in checked studies, under half of the missing clones stem from an unresolved V gene, and the remainder is unexplained. The sample data list 20,000 to 30,000 clones, and approximately 77% of these were observed just once. Clones ranked in the top ten supply less than 8% of the sample.

V loses 7 bases, J loses 6 bases, and the germline ends lie 18 bases apart. The CDR3 starts with the cysteine, ends with the phenylalanine, and has 14 residues. Just the 42-base CDR3 DNA is kept, in frame starting at base 1. The germline V gene specifies SGDLS as CDR1 and YYNGEE as CDR2. The data were taken from a study of preoperative IRX-2 immunotherapy in early breast cancer (dated by TCRdb to the late 2010s). Specimen: lymph node tissue, collected after IRX-2 immunotherapy. The clonotype comes from a human donor with breast cancer. The chain was built from TRBV9 and TRBJ2-3, with TRBD2 tentatively as D gene (6 bases match). The CDR3: CASAPEGRGDTQYF. The sequenced DNA: TGTGCCAGCGCACCGGAGGGCCGCGGGGATACGCAGTATTTT.